These T cell receptor beta chains were read from a single sample in a study of control samples from healthy donors and cancer patients. Clones were read by immunoSEQ multiplex PCR, and TCRdb kept only the in-frame ones, dropping some. The profile covers about 40,000 clones, with roughly 90% appearing a single time and around 3.6% taken by the ten largest. Sample: blood. The receptor source for this set is a woman aged 50 to 65 in good health. The conserved cysteine and the conserved F or W are not part of the CDR3 here. The order of the fields is clone size, J gene, V gene, CDR3 protein. Some rows mark clone size as missing; the rest say once, few, many or name a class of expanded clone.

>-|TRBJ1-6|TRBV6-1
ASSDRGYSPLH
>-|TRBJ1-5|TRBV19
ASSMSDQPQH
>few|TRBJ2-1|TRBV11-2
ASSSANEQF
>once|TRBJ2-7|TRBV24-1
ATNRTGSASYEQY
>-|TRBJ1-2|TRBV5-1
ASSLGQVGDSGGYT
>-|TRBJ1-2|TRBV30
AWKTIDRGYGYT
>-|TRBJ2-4|TRBV4-2
ASSQDRENIQY
>-|TRBJ1-5|TRBV28
ASSLEGQGNQPQH
>-|TRBJ1-6|TRBV6-2/TRBV6-3
ASSYRGSPLH
>-|TRBJ2-2|TRBV7-9
ASSSELAGELF
>once|TRBJ2-7|TRBV14
ASSQTAYEQY
>-|TRBJ1-6|TRBV5-8
ASSPGGRDSPLH
>-|TRBJ1-2|TRBV6-5
ASSLAGQVVGYT
>-|TRBJ1-4|TRBV19
ASSSGETNEKLF
>-|TRBJ1-5|TRBV5-8
ASSLVVGLSNQPQH
>-|TRBJ1-5|TRBV19
ASSISRGGNQPQH
>-|TRBJ2-7|TRBV10-1
ASSEPSLGVAGFLSYEQY
>-|TRBJ2-3|TRBV4-1
ASSLGTGGRTTHTDTQY
>-|TRBJ1-2|TRBV4-1
ASSQVRRANYGYT
>-|TRBJ2-5|TRBV5-4
ASSLVGETQY
>few|TRBJ1-5|TRBV5-8
ASSLGSQPNQPQH
>-|TRBJ2-1|TRBV6-5
ASRSLAGSYNEQF
>-|TRBJ1-5|TRBV28
ASYARRTKNQPQH
>-|TRBJ2-3|TRBV4-2
ASSQEQRGYTDTQY
>-|TRBJ2-3|TRBV2
ASRSTSGGLTDTQY
>-|TRBJ1-6|TRBV5-1
ASSLAGRDNPPLH
>-|TRBJ1-4|TRBV15
ATSSGGTVGNEKLF
>-|TRBJ2-5|TRBV7-9
ASKNPVGGGSETQY
>-|TRBJ2-7|TRBV4-3
ASSQARGVYEQY
>-|TRBJ2-5|TRBV12-3/TRBV12-4
ASSWGQGETQY
>-|TRBJ2-3|TRBV24-1
ATSVAGEGDTQY
>-|TRBJ2-1|TRBV27
ASSFRQPLYNEQF
>-|TRBJ2-1|TRBV11-1
ASYGGLYNEQF
>-|TRBJ1-4|TRBV7-9
ASSYPGASNEKLF
>-|TRBJ1-2|TRBV28
ASSLGGAGYGYT
>-|TRBJ2-4|TRBV19
ASSIPSGAADIQY
>-|TRBJ1-2|TRBV28
ASSNKAGYT
>-|TRBJ1-6|TRBV6-5
ASSSFRSYNSPLH
>-|TRBJ2-3|TRBV4-2
ASSLREGESTGTDTQY
>-|TRBJ2-7|TRBV28
ASSLGWTGRYEQY
>-|TRBJ1-5|TRBV6-2/TRBV6-3
ASSYSSRSGNQPQH
>few|TRBJ2-7|TRBV2
ASSEVGVGTGHYEQY
>-|TRBJ2-3|TRBV29-1
SAGTGVPDTQY
>-|TRBJ1-3|TRBV7-9
ASSRRQEGNTIY
>once|TRBJ1-4|TRBV7-9
ASSPGQGAEKLF
>-|TRBJ2-7|TRBV7-2
ASSLASGTFSYEQY
>-|TRBJ2-2|TRBV18
ASLDRGNTGELF
>-|TRBJ1-1|TRBV12-3/TRBV12-4
ASTPGGTEAF
>-|TRBJ1-2|TRBV5-4
ASSFNRGLGYT
>-|TRBJ1-2|TRBV7-2
ASSLGPVNYGYT
>-|TRBJ1-2|TRBV20-1
SARGESDYT
>-|TRBJ2-1|TRBV18
ASSPRGKMPLRSYNEQF
>-|TRBJ1-1|TRBV15
ATSNAQVEAF